These 12 T cell receptor beta chains came from one sample sequenced in a study of T cell repertoires in cytomegalovirus infection. TCRdb independently ran MiXCR on the reads; one entry per CDR3 protein. In the table there are under 500,000 distinct CDR3 sequences, about 39% of which are singletons. For these receptors, no antigen is known. This material consisted of cultured PBMCs, taken from culture after CMV antigen stimulation. Receptors were obtained from a human donor in good health (CMV status not recorded). Some clones in this sample may be carry-over from other donors' samples.

The chain has TRBV10-3 and TRBJ2-6; 9 bases are a match to TRBD2. Germline loops: CDR1 ENHRY, CDR2 SYGVKD. V dropped 6 bases and J dropped 0; count of bases not matched to a gene: 9. The CDR3 is made up of 18 amino acids. The CDR3 is CAIRHASGENSGANVLTF. The CDR3 DNA reads as TGTGCCATCAGGCACGCTAGCGGGGAGAACTCTGGGGCCAACGTCCTGACTTTC.

This clonotype was counted between two and nine times. The CDR3 here is CASSRFLAGVLNEQFF. CDR3 DNA sequence: TGTGCCAGCAGTCGGTTCCTAGCGGGAGTTTTGAATGAGCAGTTCTTC. The chain is built from TRBV7-6 and TRBJ2-1; the match to TRBD2 covers 10 bases. This CDR3 has 16 amino acids. Germline V gives CDR1 SGHVS, CDR2 FNYEAQ. Trimming cost V 6 bases and J 7 bases; bases outside gene matches: 12.

This chain joins TRBV6-6 and TRBJ1-5, with a weak D call TRBD1 (6 bases). V lost 3 bases, J lost 0 bases, and 21 bases lay in between. This CDR3 contains 19 residues. Germline CDR1 is MNHNY and CDR2 is SVGAGI (reference sequence). CDR3 coding DNA: TGTGCCAGCAGTTATTTACCCAAGGGGGGACGGAATAGCAATCAGCCCCAGCATTTT. This translates into CASSYLPKGGRNSNQPQHF.

Only a few counts were recorded for this clonotype. V and J are TRBV27 and TRBJ1-1, with D perhaps TRBD1 (5 bases). The V end lost 6 bases, the J end lost 1 base, and 21 bases lay between the germline ends. CDR1 MNHEY and CDR2 SMNVEV come from the germline V gene (reference sequence). The length of the CDR3 is 17 residues. The CDR3 sequence: CASSNPTTGGSNTEAFF. CDR3 in DNA: TGTGCCAGCAGCAACCCCACAACGGGGGGGTCGAACACTGAAGCTTTCTTT.

V is TRBV24-1 and J is TRBJ2-1; 9 bases agree with TRBD1. CDR1 and CDR2 (germline): KGHDR, SFDVKD. The trim removed 9 bases at V and 4 bases at J, leaving 12 bases unmatched. This CDR3 has 16 amino acids. CDR3 coding DNA: TGTGCCACCCAACCCGAGGGACAGGGTGGATACAATGAGCAGTTCTTC. Translating it yields CATQPEGQGGYNEQFF.

Written as DNA, the CDR3 is TGTGCCAGCAGTGACCCCGGGGCGGCTACCATGAACACTGAAGCTTTCTTT. Translation gives CASSDPGAATMNTEAFF. This chain uses TRBV6-1 with TRBJ1-1; possibly TRBD1 for D (5 bases). Germline loops: CDR1 MNHNS, CDR2 SASEGT. This CDR3 comprises 17 residues. V was cut by 3 bases and J by 0 bases, with 17 bases left in between.

This clonotype was counted between two and nine times. The CDR3 bases are TGTGCCAGCAGCTTGTGGACACAAGAGACCCAGTACTTC. Amino acid sequence: CASSLWTQETQYF. This rearrangement joins TRBV5-6 to TRBJ2-5; tentative D call: TRBD1 (5 bases). The CDR3 length is 13 residues. V lost 1 base to trimming and J lost 2 bases, with 6 bases between them. Germline CDR1 and CDR2: SGHDT and YYEEEE.

This clonotype was picked up a small number of times. This chain links TRBV7-9 with TRBJ2-1, with TRBD2 matching over 7 bases. CDR1 SEHNR and CDR2 FQNEAQ come from the germline V gene (reference sequence). The ends lost 6 bases at V and 4 bases at J; junction bases unmatched: 6. The CDR3 runs 14 residues. DNA of the CDR3: TGTGCCAGCAGAGGGAGGGAGGGTTACAATGAGCAGTTCTTC. Its translation: CASRGREGYNEQFF.

At least ten counts were recorded for this clonotype. The CDR3 DNA is TGTGCCAGCAGTCTACAGGGTCTGGAGAATGAAAAACTGTTTTTT. Encoded protein: CASSLQGLENEKLFF. The gene calls are TRBV7-2 and TRBJ1-4, with a possible D match to TRBD1 (6 bases). Per germline, CDR1 SGHTA and CDR2 FQGNSA. This CDR3 comprises 15 residues. The ends were cut back, 6 bases at V and 5 bases at J, with 16 bases in the middle.

The rearrangement uses TRBV24-1 and TRBJ2-3; D is perhaps TRBD1 (6 bases). The CDR3 totals 13 residues. Germline CDR1 and CDR2: KGHDR and SFDVKD. V lost 7 bases and J lost 3, with 10 bases in between. The CDR3 is CATRDSRTDTQYF. CDR3 DNA sequence: TGTGCCACCAGGGACAGCAGAACAGATACGCAGTATTTT.

J is TRBJ2-3 and V is TRBV7-6, with a weak D call TRBD2 (5 bases). V was trimmed by 5 bases and J by 2 bases, leaving 11 bases between them. The CDR3 is made up of 14 amino acids. The V gene's germline CDR1 is SGHVS and CDR2 FNYEAQ. The CDR3: CASSTDWNTDTQYF. Written as DNA, the CDR3 is TGTGCCAGCAGCACGGACTGGAACACAGATACGCAGTATTTT.

This clonotype was observed a few times. The chain combines TRBV6-5 with TRBJ2-3; 13 bases line up with TRBD2. Looked up from germline, CDR1 is MNHEY and CDR2 is SVGAGI. After removal of 7 bases from V and 0 bases from J, the junction contained 10 bases not matched to a gene. This CDR3 comprises 18 residues. The CDR3 region is CASTSGTSGVSSTDTQYF. The CDR3 region has the DNA TGTGCCAGCACCAGCGGGACTAGCGGGGTATCTAGCACAGATACGCAGTATTTT.